The clone carrying this TCR beta chain was recorded a few times. The antigen is undetermined. Previously described methods and listed TCR primers were used for bulk TCR libraries. TCRdb reprocessed the PCR reads via MiXCR and lists one record per CDR3 protein. The table includes hundreds of thousands of distinct CDR3 sequences, roughly 25% detected once. This record belongs to a study of molecular identifiers for immune sequencing clone quantification. In the study overall: For replicates, RNA isolated from roughly 21,000 or 96,000 naive CD8 cells was divided into five portions, of which four were sequenced.

Study results and caveats: Jurkat TCR RNA spiked in from one cell could reportedly be detected among about a million naive cells. Naive cells had under 1% of molecules in clones above 20 RNA copies, effectors over 97%.

The CDR3 length is 14 residues. Germline-derived CDR1 and CDR2 are MGHRA and YSYEKL. Trimming removed 1 base from V and 9 bases from J; junction bases left unmatched: 5. The chain is built from TRBV4-1 and TRBJ2-1; TRBD1 matches 8 bases. This receptor was taken from a human donor in good health. Some libraries in this study had Jurkat cell RNA spiked in. The sequenced sample consisted of naive CD8+ T cells from blood, with Jurkat cell RNA spiked in. Regarding subset: FACS-sorted CD8+CD4-CCR7+CD45RA+ naive T cells. CDR3 sequence (DNA): TGCGCCAGCAGCCAAGGAACAGGGGGGATTGAGCAGTTCTTC. As protein: CASSQGTGGIEQFF.